This TCR beta chain was documented in a study of somatic mutations in cytotoxic T cells in rheumatoid arthritis. Overall study findings and caveats: A rise in CD8+ clonality with age was seen in rheumatoid arthritis patients but not in healthy controls.

V lost 6 bases to trimming and J lost 3 bases, with 11 bases between them. Germline CDR1 SQVTM, CDR2 ANQGSEA. The CDR3 covers 12 residues. With respect to this clone: Antigen unknown.

The assay was immunoSEQ multiplex PCR, and TCRdb's table has in-frame clones only and misses some. This sample has under 15,000 clones, with 70% to 80% found just once. Sequencing input: CD8+ T cells sorted from blood. This receptor was taken from a man aged 65-85 years in good health. J is TRBJ1-1 and V is TRBV29-1, with D perhaps TRBD1 (5 bases). CDR3 nucleotide sequence: TGCAGCGTCGGAGCAGGGCACACTGAAGCTTTCTTT. This encodes CSVGAGHTEAFF.